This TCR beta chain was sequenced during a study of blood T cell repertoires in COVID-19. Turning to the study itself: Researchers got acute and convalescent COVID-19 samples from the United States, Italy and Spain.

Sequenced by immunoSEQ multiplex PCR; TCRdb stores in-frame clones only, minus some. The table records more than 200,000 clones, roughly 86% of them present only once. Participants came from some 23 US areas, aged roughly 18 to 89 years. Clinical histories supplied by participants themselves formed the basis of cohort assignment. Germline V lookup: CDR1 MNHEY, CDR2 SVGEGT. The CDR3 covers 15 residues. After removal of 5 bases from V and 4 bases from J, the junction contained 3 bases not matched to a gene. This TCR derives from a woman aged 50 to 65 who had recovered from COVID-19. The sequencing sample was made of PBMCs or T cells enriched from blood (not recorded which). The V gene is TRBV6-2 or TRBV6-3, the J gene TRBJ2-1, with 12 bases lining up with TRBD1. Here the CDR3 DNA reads TGTGCCAGCAGTAAGGGACAGGGGGCGTACAATGAGCAGTTCTTC. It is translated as CASSKGQGAYNEQFF.